What follows is one TCR beta chain and its context. This clonotype has ten or more counts. Its antigen is not yet known. Base qualities were left out, and no much larger clone turns up one base away. This sample was included in a study of response to subunit inactivated influenza vaccine (dated by TCRdb to the late 2010s). Broadly, across the study: Deep quantitative T cell receptor repertoire profiling was used in the study to track responses to a trivalent subunit inactivated influenza vaccine. What the study reported, not specific to this receptor: The authors proposed that each seasonal influenza vaccination may bring in only a limited number of new T cells.

V was cut back by 0 bases and J by 6 bases, leaving a gap of 14 bases between them. CDR1 is given as LGHNA and CDR2 as YSLEER, both from the germline V gene. Including cysteine and phenylalanine, the CDR3 has 15 amino acids. Only the CDR3 portion is preserved as DNA: 45 bases, with reading frame beginning at the first base. To prepare the library, RT-PCR was applied. Sequencer: Illumina HiSeq 2500. TCRdb ran its own pipeline on the public reads, namely fastp trimming at Q25 and MiXCR clone calling, and kept in-frame beta chains. Entries are consolidated by CDR3 protein sequence, retaining the most common genes and DNA. The sample contains approximately 530,000 distinct CDR3 sequences, approximately 7.3% of them found a single time. Of the sample, under 15% falls within the top ten clones.

The clonotype originates from a man in his fifties or sixties who received an inactivated influenza vaccine. Donor details come from another sample of the same person, matched by shared clones. The chain is encoded by TRBV4-3 joined to TRBJ1-2, with TRBD1 perhaps the D gene, on 6 matching bases. This material consisted of PBMCs from blood, taken roughly 24 months after vaccination. The DNA is TGCGCCAGCAGCCAAGACCACAGGGAAGGACATGGCTACACCTTC. It encodes CASSQDHREGHGYTF.